This TCR beta chain emerged from a study of OX40 agonist ivuxolimab in advanced cancers. Study-wide background: Ivuxolimab is an agonistic anti-OX40 (CD134) antibody, and patients were treated with it. Under the entry rules, prior anti-PD-1, anti-PD-L1 or anti-CTLA-4 therapy was allowed, and 40% had some.

Findings of the study overall: Compared with others, partial responders at 0.1-3.0 mg/kg displayed clonal expansion among the lowest.

This clone was observed a few times. What it binds is unknown. V was clipped by 3 bases and J by 2 bases; unmatched bases: 4. This CDR3 has 15 residues. Germline V CDR1 and CDR2: SGHTA, FQGTGA. Measured with immunoSEQ multiplex PCR; TCRdb has only the in-frame clones, and not every one. The table shows about 79,000 clones, with roughly 88% occurring only once. This TCR came from an adult with an advanced solid tumor such as melanoma, head and neck, liver or kidney cancer. The sample was CD4+ or CD8+ T cells sorted from blood, taken in a trial of the OX40 agonist ivuxolimab. This sequence joins TRBV7-3 and TRBJ2-3; 8 bases match TRBD2. The CDR3 loop is CASSFTSGHTDTQYF. DNA of the CDR3: TGTGCCAGCAGCTTCACTAGCGGCCACACAGATACGCAGTATTTT.